This T cell receptor (beta chain) was sequenced for a study of T cell repertoires in cytomegalovirus infection. Study-level information: An indication of both CMV infection and matching HLA type came from public TCR beta signatures. Points from the study as a whole: CMV carriers with the relevant HLA were identified by cumulative public TCR beta family frequency.

CDR3 length: 16 residues. V lost 4 bases to trimming and J lost 4 bases; unmatched junction nucleotides: 10. Germline V gene data show CDR1 as MNHNY and CDR2 as SVGAGI (reference sequence). To note about this clonotype: Antigen unknown.

TCRdb re-called the reads with MiXCR, one entry per CDR3 protein. The sample contains roughly 760,000 distinct CDR3 sequences, 35% of which appear only once. This chain links TRBV6-6 with TRBJ2-1; TRBD2 matches 7 bases. The sample comprised PBMCs. The sequence came from a human donor in good health (CMV status not recorded). Some clones in this sample may be carry-over from other donors' samples. The CDR3 here is CASSSLPAGNYNEQFF. As DNA, the CDR3 is TGTGCCAGCAGTTCGTTGCCAGCGGGAAATTACAATGAGCAGTTCTTC.